The next 30 T cell receptor beta chains were all read from a single sample in a study of T cells in Graves' hyperthyroidism and ophthalmopathy. The TCR beta CDR3 regions underwent amplification using RNA transcripts as the source. The HTBI primer set drove a first-round RT-PCR of the TCR CDR3. TCRdb ran MiXCR on the multiplex PCR reads and lists one entry per CDR3 protein. The profile shows roughly 290,000 distinct CDR3 sequences, 10% to 15% of them singletons. The sequenced sample was blood. The receptors shown here come from a woman in her thirties with Graves' hyperthyroidism that later progressed to Graves' ophthalmopathy.

This clonotype was recorded many times. V is TRBV12-3 or TRBV12-4 and J is TRBJ2-7; D call uncertain. The V end was cut by 4 bases, the J end by 0 bases, with 7 bases between. The CDR3 runs 13 residues. The CDR3 spells CASSSEDSYEQYF. Written as DNA, the CDR3 is TGTGCCAGCAGTTCTGAGGACTCCTACGAGCAGTACTTC.

This clonotype occurred many times. The chain recombines TRBV27 with TRBJ2-1, with D possibly being TRBD1 or TRBD2 (5 bases each). CDR1 is MNHEY, CDR2 SMNVEV, per germline (reference sequence). V was pared by 4 bases and J by 4 bases, with 14 bases between. The CDR3 sequence is 15 residues long. DNA for the CDR3: TGTGCCAGCAGTTCCCGGGACGCTAGGTACAATGAGCAGTTCTTC. Residues: CASSSRDARYNEQFF.

This clonotype has at least ten counts. As DNA, the CDR3 is TGTGCCAGCAGCTTAGCGCCTGCGGGTCCACTCGCGAACACCGGGGAGCTGTTTTTT. Its protein product is CASSLAPAGPLANTGELFF. The chain is built from TRBV7-2 and TRBJ2-2, with a possible D match to TRBD2 (5 bases). The ends were cut back, 0 bases at V and 0 bases at J, with 17 bases in the middle. Germline-derived CDR1 and CDR2 are SGHTA and FQGNSA. The CDR3 runs 19 residues.

The rearrangement links TRBV29-1 to TRBJ2-3; 8 bases match TRBD2. CDR3 length equals 17 residues. V lost 7 bases, J lost 3 bases, and 18 bases stayed unmatched. Germline CDR1 and CDR2: SQVTM and ANQGSEA. DNA of the CDR3: TGCAGCGCTGCCCTCTACTTCCCGGGACTAGTGACAGATACGCAGTATTTT. Translating it yields CSAALYFPGLVTDTQYF.

The sample holds a few counts of this clonotype. J is TRBJ1-5 and V is TRBV19; 10 nucleotides agree with TRBD1. After removal of 7 bases from V and 5 bases from J, the junction contained 5 bases not matched to a gene. The CDR3 runs 14 residues. Germline CDR1 reads LNHDA; CDR2 reads SQIVND (reference sequence). The CDR3 here is CASIDRGPDQPQHF. The CDR3 region has the DNA TGTGCCAGTATCGACAGGGGGCCAGATCAGCCCCAGCATTTT.

This clonotype was observed a handful of times. This chain links TRBV27 with TRBJ1-5, with a weak D call TRBD1 (5 bases). The CDR3 is made up of 14 amino acids. V was cut by 0 bases and J by 8 bases, with 11 bases left in between. Germline V lookup: CDR1 MNHEY, CDR2 SMNVEV (reference sequence). The CDR3 sequence is CASSLSWGSKPQHF. The CDR3 DNA is TGTGCCAGCAGTTTATCGTGGGGGAGCAAGCCCCAGCATTTT.

In its sample, this clonotype was seen many times. This chain joins TRBV20-1 and TRBJ1-5; a possible D gene is TRBD1 (5 bases). Per germline, CDR1 DFQATT and CDR2 SNEGSKA (reference sequence). V lost 2 bases, J lost 5 bases, and 7 bases lay in between. CDR3 length: 12 residues. The CDR3 is CSARRGDQPQHF. As DNA, the CDR3 is TGCAGTGCTAGACGGGGCGATCAGCCCCAGCATTTT.

This clonotype was found a few times. This chain uses TRBV9 with TRBJ1-2; TRBD1 matches 9 bases. The CDR3 covers 17 residues. V shed 5 bases, J shed 5 bases, and the junction held 16 bases outside the gene matches. The germline CDR1 and CDR2 sequences are SGDLS and YYNGEE. The CDR3 DNA is TGTGCCAGCAGTGAATACCCCCGGGACAGGGAGGAGTATGGCTACACCTTC. Protein sequence: CASSEYPRDREEYGYTF.

This clonotype was recorded many times. The chain recombines TRBV7-8 with TRBJ1-2; 7 nucleotides match TRBD1. The CDR3 is 15 residues long. The germline V gene encodes CDR1 SGHVS and CDR2 FQNEAQ. V trimming: 4 bases; J trimming: 2 bases; junction bases outside the gene matches: 7. CDR3 bases: TGTGCCAGCAGCTCTCTGAGGACAGGCAACTATGGCTACACCTTC. This sequence encodes CASSSLRTGNYGYTF.

In this sample, this clonotype turned up a few times. The chain combines TRBV6-1 with TRBJ1-4; 10 nucleotides align to TRBD1. J lost 6 bases, V lost 6 bases, and 10 bases had no gene match. The CDR3 has 16 residues. The germline V gene encodes CDR1 MNHNS and CDR2 SASEGT. The CDR3 sequence: CASSPTGGEGYEKLFF. CDR3 DNA sequence: TGTGCCAGCAGCCCGACAGGGGGCGAGGGCTATGAAAAACTGTTTTTT.

There are many counts of this clonotype. This sequence joins TRBV7-3 and TRBJ2-5, with a tentative D call TRBD1 (6 bases). Trimming took off 5 bases at V and 1 base at J, with 14 bases between the two ends. Per germline, CDR1 SGHTA and CDR2 FQGTGA. The CDR3 sequence is 15 residues long. This CDR3 reads CASSALAGAQETQYF. CDR3 in DNA: TGTGCCAGCAGCGCATTAGCAGGGGCCCAAGAGACCCAGTACTTC.

This clonotype was counted at least ten times. This chain uses TRBV2 with TRBJ1-1; TRBD1 might be the D (5 bases). V lost 8 bases to trimming and J lost 5 bases, with 9 bases between them. The CDR3 extends over 11 amino acids. Per germline, CDR1 SNHLY and CDR2 FYNNEI. The CDR3 DNA reads TGTGCCAGCGACCAGGGAACTGAAGCTTTCTTT. It is translated as CASDQGTEAFF.

This sequence joins TRBV25-1 and TRBJ2-1, with a weak D call TRBD2 (7 bases). CDR3 size: 15 residues. Germline V CDR1 and CDR2: MGHDK, SYGVNS. Between the trimmed V and J ends, which lost 5 bases and 3 bases, there was a span of 14 bases. The CDR3 bases are TGTGCCAGCAGTAGGGGGGGTGACTACTACAATGAGCAGTTCTTC. This codes for CASSRGGDYYNEQFF. Complete variable domain (other parts from reference TRBV25-1 and TRBJ2-1): EADIYQTPRYLVIGTGKKITLECSQTMGHDKMYWYQQDPGMELHLIHYSYGVNSTEKGDLSSESTVSRIRTEHFPLTLESARPSHTSQYLCASSRGGDYYNEQFFGPGTRLTVL.

The rearrangement links TRBV6-1 to TRBJ2-5, with 16 nucleotides matching TRBD2. Per the germline V gene, CDR1 is MNHNS and CDR2 is SASEGT. The ends lost 9 bases at V and 4 bases at J; junction bases unmatched: 17. The CDR3 consists of 19 residues. As DNA, the CDR3 is TGTGCCAGTTCAGACAGCGAGGGACTAGCGGGAGGGCCTAGAGAGACCCAGTACTTC. Translated: CASSDSEGLAGGPRETQYF.

This clonotype occurred a few times. The gene calls are TRBV7-9 and TRBJ1-3; no definite D call. There are 15 residues in the CDR3. The V gene lost 1 base and the J gene lost 0 bases, with 7 bases spanning the gap. Germline CDR1 is SEHNR and CDR2 is FQNEAQ (reference sequence). CDR3 nucleotide sequence: TGTGCCAGCAGCTTAGGGGATCTCTCTGGAAACACCATATATTTT. Amino acid sequence: CASSLGDLSGNTIYF.

This clonotype was seen more than once but under ten times. V is TRBV4-2 and J is TRBJ2-2, with no clear D. V was cut by 0 bases and J by 7 bases, with 9 bases left in between. CDR1 and CDR2 from the germline V gene are LGHNA and YNFKEQ. The CDR3 is 14 residues long. CDR3 nucleotide sequence: TGTGCCAGCAGCCAAGATTTAGGTCTCGGGGAGCTGTTTTTT. As protein: CASSQDLGLGELFF.

This clonotype appeared a few times. V usage is TRBV19 and J usage is TRBJ1-2; TRBD1 might be the D (6 bases). V lost 4 bases to trimming and J lost 2 bases, with 11 bases between them. This CDR3 has 14 amino acids. Germline V CDR1 and CDR2: LNHDA, SQIVND (reference sequence). The CDR3 bases are TGTGCCAGTAGTAACTCTCAGGGGAACTATGGCTACACCTTC. Protein: CASSNSQGNYGYTF.

A remark on this clonotype: A clone one base away is much larger, so this may be a read error. CDR3 coding DNA: TGTGCCAGCAGCCCCTCACCGATAACTAATGAAAAACTGTTTTTT. Its protein is CASSPSPITNEKLFF. This chain connects TRBV11-2 to TRBJ1-4, with D unclear. Germline CDR1 is SGHAT and CDR2 is FQNNGV. The CDR3 consists of 15 residues. V shed 5 bases and J shed 1 base, with 11 bases lying between them.

As to this clonotype: This may be a read error, as it is one base from a much larger clone. The chain is built from TRBV20-1 and TRBJ1-1; D unclear. This CDR3 contains 12 residues. Germline lookup yields CDR1 DFQATT and CDR2 SNEGSKA (reference sequence). The CDR3 is CGAPAGGFEAFF. The DNA for the CDR3 is TGCGGTGCGCCCGCGGGAGGGTTTGAAGCTTTCTTT.

In its sample, this clonotype was seen many times. This rearrangement joins TRBV5-1 to TRBJ2-1; D perhaps matches TRBD2 (6 bases). Germline values: CDR1 SGHRS, CDR2 YFSETQ. CDR3 size: 15 residues. V lost 0 bases and J lost 7, with 14 bases in between. The CDR3 nucleotides read TGCGCCAGCAGCTTGGGACTAGACGGTATGAATGAGCAGTTCTTC. Translation: CASSLGLDGMNEQFF.

There are many counts of this clonotype. The chain employs TRBV12-3 or TRBV12-4 and TRBJ1-4; no clear D gene. The CDR3 is 13 amino acids. V was trimmed by 8 bases and J by 5 bases, leaving 12 bases between them. CDR3 sequence: CASQDGLNEKLFF. The CDR3 DNA is TGTGCCAGCCAAGACGGATTAAATGAAAAACTGTTTTTT.

This clonotype was seen ten or more times. This sequence joins TRBV27 and TRBJ1-2; D unclear. The CDR3 has 13 amino acids. Germline CDR1 and CDR2: MNHEY and SMNVEV (reference sequence). With 6 bases removed from V and 3 bases from J, the gap between germline ends came to 11 bases. The CDR3 nucleotides read TGTGCCAGCAGACGGGATTTCGACTATGGCTACACCTTC. Amino acids: CASRRDFDYGYTF.

There are many counts of this clonotype. J is TRBJ2-7 and V is TRBV20-1; 12 bases line up with TRBD2. The CDR3 is made up of 16 amino acids. CDR1 DFQATT and CDR2 SNEGSKA come from the germline V gene (reference sequence). With 2 bases clipped from V and 0 bases from J, the junction kept 5 bases outside the gene matches. The CDR3 nucleotides read TGCAGTGCTAGATCTGGGACTAGCGGGTTCTCCTACGAGCAGTACTTC. It translates to CSARSGTSGFSYEQYF.

As for this clonotype: The junction and the germline gene differ at one end; a read error may be behind it. The V gene is TRBV11-1, the J gene TRBJ1-1, with D perhaps matching TRBD1 (6 bases). The CDR3 length is 15 residues. Germline V gives CDR1 SGHAT, CDR2 FQDESV (reference sequence). In DNA form, the CDR3 reads TGTGCCAGCAATCCCAGGTCGCGGGGGGGCACTGAAGCTCTCTTT. Translating it yields CASNPRSRGGTEALF.

In this sample, this clonotype turned up many times. The chain employs TRBV6-1 and TRBJ2-5, with TRBD1 identical over 9 bases. Looked up from germline, CDR1 is MNHNS and CDR2 is SASEGT. This CDR3 spans 13 amino acids. Losses at the gene ends were 5 bases for V and 3 bases for J; bases not matched to a gene: 1. The CDR3 reads CASSWDREETQYF. Written as DNA, the CDR3 is TGTGCCAGCAGTTGGGACAGGGAAGAGACCCAGTACTTC.

In its sample, this clonotype was seen many times. The gene calls are TRBV27 and TRBJ2-7; 7 nucleotides match TRBD1. Germline CDR1 and CDR2: MNHEY and SMNVEV (reference sequence). This CDR3 region has 13 residues. V trimming: 5 bases; J trimming: 5 bases; junction bases outside the gene matches: 6. CDR3 residues: CASSPGGEDEQYF. The CDR3 nucleotides are TGTGCCAGCAGTCCAGGGGGTGAGGACGAGCAGTACTTC.

The sample holds many counts of this clonotype. The CDR3 region is CASSPTSGGGELFF. The CDR3 coding sequence is TGTGCCAGCAGCCCCACTAGCGGAGGAGGGGAGCTGTTTTTT. The chain combines TRBV11-2 with TRBJ2-2; TRBD2 agrees at 8 bases. The CDR3 contains 14 residues. V dropped 5 bases and J dropped 8; count of bases not matched to a gene: 7. The V gene's germline CDR1 is SGHAT and CDR2 FQNNGV.

There are many counts of this clonotype. The chain couples TRBV29-1 to TRBJ1-1; D is possibly TRBD1 (6 bases). The V and J ends lost 4 bases and 7 bases respectively, with 10 bases between them. The CDR3 length is 11 residues. Germline V gene lookup returns CDR1 SQVTM and CDR2 ANQGSEA. The CDR3 region has the DNA TGCAGCGTTGCCGCAGGGGTTGAAGCTTTCTTT. Its protein is CSVAAGVEAFF.

This clonotype appeared a few times. This rearrangement joins TRBV28 to TRBJ1-6; D may be TRBD1 (5 bases). The CDR3 has 14 amino acids. Germline CDR1 and CDR2: MDHEN and SYDVKM. V shed 3 bases and J shed 7 bases, with 10 bases lying between them. The CDR3 sequence is CASSFGTENSPLHF. CDR3 nucleotides: TGTGCCAGCAGTTTTGGGACGGAAAATTCACCCCTCCACTTT.

This clonotype was observed at least ten times. This sequence joins TRBV20-1 and TRBJ2-1; D gene ambiguous. CDR1 and CDR2 from the germline V gene are DFQATT and SNEGSKA (reference sequence). The CDR3 contains 12 residues. V was shortened by 4 bases and J by 6 bases, with 10 bases between the two germline ends. The CDR3 coding sequence is TGCAGTGCTACGGGCAACGGCAATGAGCAGTTCTTC. Translating it yields CSATGNGNEQFF.